Presented here are 9 T cell receptor beta chains from one specimen sequenced in a study of blood T cell repertoires in COVID-19. Here immunoSEQ multiplex PCR was the method, and the copy in TCRdb shows in-frame clones only, minus some. The sample lists more than 100,000 clones, approximately 80% occurring once. Sequencing was carried out using peripheral blood. The origin of the receptors is a woman in her forties or fifties with acute or convalescent COVID-19.

V gene TRBV2 combines with J gene TRBJ2-1; the match to TRBD2 covers 9 bases. Germline V lookup: CDR1 SNHLY, CDR2 FYNNEI. CDR3 length: 15 residues. V gave up 5 bases and J gave up 0 bases; unmatched junction bases: 2. The CDR3 sequence: CASSISGGSYNEQFF. The CDR3 region has the DNA TGTGCCAGCAGTATTAGCGGGGGCTCCTACAATGAGCAGTTCTTC.

The rearrangement joins TRBV2 to TRBJ1-2; 7 nucleotides match TRBD1. Germline V CDR1 and CDR2: SNHLY, FYNNEI. V shed 5 bases and J 4 bases; nucleotides not matched to a gene: 4. The CDR3 has 13 amino acids. In DNA, the CDR3 is TGTGCCAGCAGTAGGGGGCCAAGCTATGGCTACACCTTC. As protein: CASSRGPSYGYTF.

The chain employs TRBV19 and TRBJ1-6; TRBD1 agrees at 7 bases. The CDR3 is 15 residues long. Germline V gene lookup returns CDR1 LNHDA and CDR2 SQIVND (reference sequence). The V segment lost 6 bases and the J segment 5 bases; nucleotides outside the gene matches: 7. In nucleotides, the CDR3 is TGTGCCAGTAGGACGACGGGACAGAATAATTCACCCCTCCACTTT. Protein sequence: CASRTTGQNNSPLHF.

The V gene is TRBV27, the J gene TRBJ2-2, with 10 bases lining up with TRBD1. Unmatched junction bases numbered 9, after V lost 6 bases and J lost 2 bases. Germline V gene sequence: CDR1 MNHEY, CDR2 SMNVEV (reference sequence). The CDR3 has 17 amino acids. The CDR3 loop is CASSLIGTGVNTGELFF. DNA for the CDR3: TGTGCCAGCAGCCTGATCGGGACAGGGGTCAACACCGGGGAGCTGTTTTTT.

This rearrangement joins TRBV7-2 to TRBJ2-3, with 10 bases aligning to TRBD2. The germline CDR1 and CDR2 sequences are SGHTA and FQGNSA. The CDR3 has 18 residues. V was clipped by 1 base and J by 0 bases; unmatched bases: 7. For the CDR3, the DNA is TGTGCCAGCAGCTTAGAGGTTACTAGCGGGGCTAGCACAGATACGCAGTATTTT. It translates to CASSLEVTSGASTDTQYF.

This clone was seen a handful of times. V and J are TRBV3-1 (or the pseudogene TRBV3-2) and TRBJ2-3, with 9 bases that match TRBD2. Germline CDR1 is LGHDT and CDR2 is YNNKEL (reference sequence). The CDR3 contains 16 residues. The V and J ends lost 0 bases and 4 bases, in that order; junction bases with no gene match: 5. This CDR3 reads CASSQDLGGGADTQYF. In nucleotides, the CDR3 is TGTGCCAGCAGCCAAGATTTGGGCGGGGGGGCAGATACGCAGTATTTT.

This sequence joins TRBV5-5 and TRBJ1-3; D perhaps matches TRBD1 (5 bases). V was cut by 3 bases and J by 0 bases, with 16 bases left in between. The CDR3 sequence is 17 residues long. Germline V CDR1 and CDR2: SGHKS, YYEKEE (reference sequence). The CDR3 is CASSSVPTDLSGNTIYF. Here the CDR3 DNA reads TGTGCCAGCAGCTCTGTACCGACAGACCTCTCTGGAAACACCATATATTTT. The full variable domain, completed using reference TRBV5-5 and TRBJ1-3, is DAGVTQSPTHLIKTRGQQVTLRCSPISGHKSVSWYQQVLGQGPQFIFQYYEKEERGRGNFPDRFSARQFPNYSSELNVNALLLGDSALYLCASSSVPTDLSGNTIYFGEGSWLTVV.

This clone was seen a handful of times. The rearrangement uses TRBV13 and TRBJ2-3; unclear D gene. This CDR3 contains 14 residues. CDR1 and CDR2 (germline): PRHDT, FYEKMQ (reference sequence). Trimming shortened V by 3 bases and J by 1 base, and 8 bases separated the two germline ends. This CDR3 reads CASSFDAGTDTQYF. The CDR3 coding sequence is TGTGCCAGCAGCTTCGATGCGGGCACAGATACGCAGTATTTT.

This clone has only a few counts. This chain connects TRBV5-6 to TRBJ2-7; possibly TRBD1 for D (6 bases). CDR1 and CDR2 from the germline V gene are SGHDT and YYEEEE. Deletions cut 3 bases from V and 5 bases from J, with 9 bases between. The CDR3 consists of 12 residues. CDR3 loop: CASSYGQNEQYF. Here the CDR3 DNA reads TGTGCCAGCAGCTACGGACAGAACGAGCAGTACTTC.